The 25 T cell receptor beta chains presented below share a single source sample, sequenced in a study of patients and donors after allogeneic stem cell transplantation. MiXCR, applied by TCRdb to the RT-PCR reads, yields one record per CDR3 protein. The data show approximately 57,000 distinct CDR3 sequences, about an eighth seen once. Sequences were obtained from blood, either unsorted or a sorted T cell fraction (not recorded which). The receptors were gathered from a human donor who was either an allogeneic HSCT recipient or a stem cell or donor lymphocyte infusion donor (not recorded which). It is not recorded whose cells these are; they may come from a transplant donor.

The chain combines TRBV20-1 with TRBJ1-1; D is perhaps TRBD1 (5 bases). Per germline, CDR1 DFQATT and CDR2 SNEGSKA (reference sequence). V lost 3 bases and J 5 bases, leaving 13 bases between the germline ends. The CDR3 length is 13 residues. The CDR3, as DNA: TGCAGTGCTAGTCGTACAGGTAAAACTGAAGCTTTCTTT. Protein sequence: CSASRTGKTEAFF.

The chain links TRBV20-1 to TRBJ2-1; 11 bases match TRBD2. The CDR3 sequence is 16 residues long. With V trimmed by 2 bases and J by 2 bases, 5 bases remained unmatched. The V gene's germline CDR1 is DFQATT and CDR2 SNEGSKA (reference sequence). The CDR3 DNA is TGCAGTGCTAGACTAGCGGGAGGTCAAACCTACAATGAGCAGTTCTTC. Its translation: CSARLAGGQTYNEQFF.

This clonotype was picked up many times. The chain couples TRBV9 to TRBJ2-1; the D gene is possibly TRBD2 (6 bases). The CDR3 totals 15 residues. Germline-derived CDR1 and CDR2 are SGDLS and YYNGEE. Trimming left V 0 bases short and J 3 bases short, with 10 bases between. CDR3 amino acids: CASSVDYGSYNEQFF. CDR3 coding DNA: TGTGCCAGCAGCGTAGATTACGGGAGCTACAATGAGCAGTTCTTC.

This clonotype was seen more than once but under ten times. The chain links TRBV4-1 to TRBJ2-7; 9 positions match TRBD2. Germline CDR1 reads MGHRA; CDR2 reads YSYEKL. Germline trimming cut 1 base from V and 4 bases from J; bases unmatched to any gene: 5. This CDR3 spans 15 amino acids. The DNA for the CDR3 is TGCGCCAGCAGCCAAGCTAGCGGGACACATTACGAGCAGTACTTC. It encodes CASSQASGTHYEQYF.

This clonotype has a handful of counts. The chain has TRBV9 and TRBJ2-2; 8 bases are shared with TRBD1. The CDR3 length is 15 residues. The germline gives CDR1 SGDLS, CDR2 YYNGEE. V trimming: 0 bases; J trimming: 7 bases; junction bases outside the gene matches: 5. The CDR3 spells CASSVDRGFVGELFF. The CDR3 DNA follows: TGTGCCAGCAGCGTAGACAGGGGGTTTGTCGGGGAGCTGTTTTTT. Full variable domain (rest looked up from reference TRBV9 and TRBJ2-2): DSGVTQTPKHLITATGQRVTLRCSPRSGDLSVYWYQQSLDQGLQFLIQYYNGEERAKGNILERFSAQQFPDLHSELNLSSLELGDSALYFCASSVDRGFVGELFFGEGSRLTVL.

In its sample, this clonotype was seen a few times. The V and J genes are TRBV12-3 or TRBV12-4 and TRBJ1-3, with D maybe TRBD1 (6 bases). This CDR3 comprises 14 residues. The V and J ends lost 1 base and 2 bases respectively, with 6 bases between them. The CDR3 spells CASSLGTAGNTIYF. The DNA for the CDR3 is TGTGCCAGCAGTTTAGGGACAGCTGGAAACACCATATATTTT.

The rearrangement joins TRBV7-9 to TRBJ2-1; no definite D call. V gave up 1 base and J gave up 8 bases, with 12 bases separating them. The CDR3 covers 14 residues. Germline V lookup: CDR1 SEHNR, CDR2 FQNEAQ (reference sequence). In DNA, the CDR3 is TGTGCCAGCAGCTTAGTGCTTTCGGGCGATGAGCAGTTCTTC. It codes for CASSLVLSGDEQFF.

CDR3 nucleotide sequence: TGTGCCAGCAGCCAAGATCGGGAGACGTACAATGAGCAGTTCTTC. This gives the protein CASSQDRETYNEQFF. This sequence joins TRBV3-1 and TRBJ2-1, with D possibly being TRBD2 (6 bases). The germline V gene has CDR1 LGHDT and CDR2 YNNKEL (reference sequence). The CDR3 length is 15 residues. Trimming removed 0 bases at V and 4 bases at J, with 10 bases between.

This chain links TRBV24-1 with TRBJ2-1, with 7 positions matching TRBD2. Per germline, CDR1 KGHDR and CDR2 SFDVKD. CDR3 length: 14 residues. V shed 10 bases and J 5 bases; nucleotides not matched to a gene: 10. The CDR3 sequence: CATSLSGADNEQFF. CDR3 coding DNA: TGTGCCACGTCTCTCAGCGGGGCGGACAATGAGCAGTTCTTC.

This clonotype came up a few times. The chain has TRBV12-3 or TRBV12-4 and TRBJ2-3; the D gene could be TRBD1 or TRBD2 (6 bases each). V was pared by 6 bases and J by 2 bases, with 21 bases between. CDR3 length: 17 amino acids. The CDR3: CASSPPLGGGPTDTQYF. DNA of the CDR3: TGTGCCAGCAGCCCCCCCTTAGGGGGAGGCCCCACAGATACGCAGTATTTT.

This clonotype was seen only a few times. The chain joins TRBV5-1 to TRBJ2-2; D remains ambiguous. Per the germline V gene, CDR1 is SGHRS and CDR2 is YFSETQ. The CDR3 runs 14 residues. The V and J ends lost 5 bases and 1 base respectively, with 9 bases between them. CDR3 in DNA: TGCGCCAGCAGGCAGGTCGGGAACACCGGGGAGCTGTTTTTT. Its translation: CASRQVGNTGELFF.

V gene TRBV25-1 combines with J gene TRBJ2-1; D is perhaps TRBD1 or TRBD2 (6 bases each). The CDR3 extends over 14 amino acids. CDR1 is MGHDK and CDR2 is SYGVNS in the germline V gene. V was clipped by 3 bases and J by 9 bases, with 15 bases between them. CDR3 sequence reads: CASSDWDSRGEQFF. The CDR3 DNA follows: TGTGCCAGCAGTGATTGGGACTCCAGGGGTGAGCAGTTCTTC.

This clonotype was seen more than once but under ten times. The V and J genes are TRBV5-5 and TRBJ2-1, with 7 bases matching TRBD1. CDR3 size: 13 residues. From germline, CDR1 is SGHKS and CDR2 YYEKEE (reference sequence). V lost 4 bases and J lost 10; bases outside the gene matches: 8. CDR3: CASSGDRVVEQFF. The DNA for the CDR3 is TGTGCCAGCAGCGGAGACAGGGTAGTAGAGCAGTTCTTC.

The chain employs TRBV6-5 and TRBJ2-7, with D tentatively TRBD1 (6 bases). Germline-derived CDR1 and CDR2 are MNHEY and SVGAGI. Trimming shortened V by 0 bases and J by 2 bases, and 14 bases separated the two germline ends. The CDR3 has 16 amino acids. The CDR3 DNA follows: TGTGCCAGCAGTTACTCGGACAGTCCCACGACCTACGAGCAGTACTTC. Protein sequence: CASSYSDSPTTYEQYF.

V usage is TRBV21-1 and J usage is TRBJ2-5. TRBV21-1 is classified as a pseudogene. The CDR3 runs 10 residues. The CDR3 DNA sequence: TGTGCCAGCAGCTCCGGGACCCAGTACTTC. Encoded protein: CASSSGTQYF.

The chain employs TRBV7-9 and TRBJ2-1; 9 nucleotides align to TRBD2. The trim removed 1 base at V and 4 bases at J, leaving 8 bases unmatched. Germline V lookup: CDR1 SEHNR, CDR2 FQNEAQ (reference sequence). CDR3 size: 17 residues. The CDR3 DNA follows: TGTGCCAGCAGCTTAGGGTCTAGCGGGATTCTTTACAATGAGCAGTTCTTC. Translated: CASSLGSSGILYNEQFF.

The CDR3 sequence is CAISESIFPFRDHGPETQYF. The CDR3 DNA sequence: TGTGCCATCAGTGAGTCAATCTTCCCTTTCAGAGACCACGGGCCAGAGACCCAGTACTTC. This chain uses TRBV10-3 with TRBJ2-5; no firm D call. Germline V gene lookup returns CDR1 ENHRY and CDR2 SYGVKD. The CDR3 consists of 20 residues. Between the trimmed V and J ends, which lost 0 bases and 4 bases, there was a span of 27 bases.

This clonotype was seen many times. The gene calls are TRBV21-1 and TRBJ1-5. TRBV21-1 is a recognized pseudogene. The CDR3 loop spans 14 amino acids. CDR3 amino acids: CASSRSYSNQPQHF. The DNA of the CDR3 is TGTGCCAGCAGCCGCAGCTATAGCAATCAGCCCCAGCATTTT.

This clonotype occurred many times. This chain links TRBV20-1 with TRBJ1-5, with D unclear. Deletions cut 1 base from V and 5 bases from J, with 12 bases between. The germline V gene has CDR1 DFQATT and CDR2 SNEGSKA (reference sequence). CDR3 length: 14 residues. The CDR3 DNA reads TGCAGTGCTAGAGTCGCGGACTGGGATCAGCCCCAGCATTTT. Translation gives CSARVADWDQPQHF.

There are many counts of this clonotype. This chain uses TRBV25-1 with TRBJ1-2; D may be TRBD1 (6 bases). Between the trimmed V and J ends, which lost 1 base and 4 bases, there was a span of 13 bases. The CDR3 has 15 residues. Germline CDR1 and CDR2: MGHDK and SYGVNS. CDR3 DNA: TGTGCCAGCAGTGAATCCCCCGGGGGCAGCTATGGCTACACCTTC. Residues: CASSESPGGSYGYTF.

This clonotype was found many times. This sequence joins TRBV12-3 or TRBV12-4 and TRBJ1-5; D remains ambiguous. CDR3 length: 14 amino acids. V lost 2 bases and J 6 bases, leaving 11 bases between the germline ends. CDR3 amino acids: CASSLQGFVQPQHF. The CDR3 DNA follows: TGTGCCAGCAGTTTACAAGGGTTTGTTCAGCCCCAGCATTTT.

In this sample, this clonotype turned up a few times. The V and J genes are TRBV7-8 and TRBJ2-1; a possible D gene is TRBD1 (6 bases). CDR1 and CDR2 from the germline V gene are SGHVS and FQNEAQ. V dropped 5 bases and J dropped 4 bases, with 15 bases sitting between them. CDR3 length equals 15 residues. CDR3: CASSPGAGIYNEQFF. The CDR3 DNA is TGTGCCAGCAGCCCAGGGGCTGGGATATACAATGAGCAGTTCTTC.

CDR3 sequence (DNA): TGTGCCAGCAGCTCCCGGGGGCCTAGCGGGAACACAGATACGCAGTATTTT. Its protein is CASSSRGPSGNTDTQYF. The rearrangement links TRBV7-3 to TRBJ2-3; 9 bases line up with TRBD2. The V gene end was trimmed by 4 bases and the J gene end by 2 bases; junction bases not matched to a gene: 10. The length of the CDR3 is 17 residues. Germline CDR1 reads SGHTA; CDR2 reads FQGTGA. The variable domain in full, completed from reference TRBV7-3 and TRBJ2-3, reads GAGVSQTPSNKVTEKGKYVELRCDPISGHTALYWYRQSLGQGPEFLIYFQGTGAADDSGLPNDRFFAVRPEGSVSTLKIQRTERGDSAVYLCASSSRGPSGNTDTQYFGPGTRLTVL.

This clonotype appeared many times. The chain combines TRBV20-1 with TRBJ1-4, with D possibly TRBD1 on 5 matching bases. CDR3 length equals 16 residues. The germline V gene encodes CDR1 DFQATT and CDR2 SNEGSKA (reference sequence). V gave up 3 bases and J gave up 7 bases, with 21 bases separating them. CDR3 nucleotide sequence: TGCAGTGCTAGGGATCATACCGGGGCTCGGGGTGAAAAACTGTTTTTT. Translating gives CSARDHTGARGEKLFF.

This chain connects TRBV3-1 to TRBJ2-3, with a possible D match to TRBD2 (6 bases). The CDR3 is 20 amino acids. The ends were cut back, 2 bases at V and 2 bases at J, with 26 bases in the middle. Germline assignment: CDR1 LGHDT and CDR2 YNNKEL (reference sequence). CDR3 sequence (DNA): TGTGCCAGCAGCCAACCAACATCACCATCGGGAGATCAGAACACAGATACGCAGTATTTT. Protein product: CASSQPTSPSGDQNTDTQYF.